This T cell receptor beta chain derives from a study of cytomegalovirus exposure and HLA in healthy donors. Primers: 60 Vbeta forward and 13 Jbeta reverse. Generated by immunoSEQ multiplex PCR, the TCRdb table keeps only in-frame clones and is missing some. The sample lists 150,000 or so clones, over 60% seen once, with approximately 3.1% in the top ten. From germline, CDR1 is SQVTM and CDR2 ANQGSEA. Trimming stripped 5 bases from V and 8 bases from J, with 18 bases between. The CDR3 loop spans 13 amino acids. Broader study findings: Indistinguishable V segments, including TRBV6-2 and TRBV6-3, were excluded.

In regard to this clone: Its antigen is not identified.

The sequence came from a woman aged 40 to 50 in good health and CMV-seronegative. The chain links TRBV29-1 to TRBJ1-1; D is possibly TRBD1 (6 bases). The sequenced sample was PBMCs. The CDR3 spells CSVHRDFGREAFF. The CDR3 DNA follows: TGCAGCGTTCACAGGGATTTCGGCCGGGAAGCTTTCTTT.